The T cell receptor beta chain described here comes from a study of blood T cell repertoires in COVID-19. In the study overall: Collection of acute and convalescent COVID-19 samples took place in the United States, Italy and Spain. In each case, the material was cDNA or gDNA derived from T cells, B-cell-depleted T cells, or PBMCs.

Those enrolled in Seattle joined during active infection and were followed longitudinally afterward. V lost 5 bases to trimming and J lost 5 bases; unmatched junction nucleotides: 15. Germline V gene data show CDR1 as MNHNY and CDR2 as SVGAGI (reference sequence). This CDR3 is built from 18 residues. In the original workflow: Using reference gene primer amplification, nucleated cell counts were estimated. Assay used: immunoSEQ multiplex PCR; TCRdb lists only in-frame clones, some missing. The V and J calls and clone size are taken from that table; D and trimming were inferred from the DNA. The data hold 250,000 to 300,000 clones, with approximately 87% observed a single time.

V is TRBV6-6 and J is TRBJ2-2, with TRBD2 matching over 9 bases. The sample was peripheral blood. The receptor comes from a woman in her twenties or thirties with COVID-19, enrolled during active disease. This CDR3 is CASSRLPPGSGGTGELFF. CDR3 DNA sequence: TGTGCCAGCAGTCGTCTACCCCCGGGTAGCGGGGGTACCGGGGAGCTGTTTTTT.